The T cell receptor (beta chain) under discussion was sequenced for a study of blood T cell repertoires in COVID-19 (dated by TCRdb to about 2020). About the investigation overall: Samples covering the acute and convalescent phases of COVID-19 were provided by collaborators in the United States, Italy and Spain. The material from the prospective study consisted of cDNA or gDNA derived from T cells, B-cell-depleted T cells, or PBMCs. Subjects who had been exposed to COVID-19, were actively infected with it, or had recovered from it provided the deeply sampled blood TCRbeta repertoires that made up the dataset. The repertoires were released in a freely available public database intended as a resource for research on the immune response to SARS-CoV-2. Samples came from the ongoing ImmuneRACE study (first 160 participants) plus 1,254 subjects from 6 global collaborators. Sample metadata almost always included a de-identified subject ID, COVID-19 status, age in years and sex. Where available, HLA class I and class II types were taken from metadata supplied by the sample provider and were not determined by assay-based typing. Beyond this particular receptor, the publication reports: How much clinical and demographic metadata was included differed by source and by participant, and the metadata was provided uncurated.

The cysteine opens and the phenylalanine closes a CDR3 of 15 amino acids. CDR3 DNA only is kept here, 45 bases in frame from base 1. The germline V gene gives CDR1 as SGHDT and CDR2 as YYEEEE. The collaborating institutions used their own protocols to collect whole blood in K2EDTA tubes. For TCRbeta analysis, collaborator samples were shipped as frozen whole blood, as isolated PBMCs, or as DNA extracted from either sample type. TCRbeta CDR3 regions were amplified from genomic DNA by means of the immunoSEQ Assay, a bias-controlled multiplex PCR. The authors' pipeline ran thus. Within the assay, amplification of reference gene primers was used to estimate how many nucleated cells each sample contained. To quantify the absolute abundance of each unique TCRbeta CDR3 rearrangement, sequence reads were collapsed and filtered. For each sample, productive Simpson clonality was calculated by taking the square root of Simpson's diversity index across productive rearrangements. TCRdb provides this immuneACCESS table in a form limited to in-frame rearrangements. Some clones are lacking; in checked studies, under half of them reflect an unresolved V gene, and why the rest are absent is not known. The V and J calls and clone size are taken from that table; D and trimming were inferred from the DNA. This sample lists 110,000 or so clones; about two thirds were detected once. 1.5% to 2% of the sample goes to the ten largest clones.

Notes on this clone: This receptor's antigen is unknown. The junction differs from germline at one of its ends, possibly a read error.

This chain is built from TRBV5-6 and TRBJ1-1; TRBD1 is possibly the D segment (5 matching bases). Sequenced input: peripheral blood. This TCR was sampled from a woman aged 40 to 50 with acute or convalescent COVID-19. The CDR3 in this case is CASSWRAGLKTEAFF. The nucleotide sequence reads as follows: TGTGCCAGCAGCTGGAGGGCGGGACTGAAGACTGAAGCTTTCTTT.